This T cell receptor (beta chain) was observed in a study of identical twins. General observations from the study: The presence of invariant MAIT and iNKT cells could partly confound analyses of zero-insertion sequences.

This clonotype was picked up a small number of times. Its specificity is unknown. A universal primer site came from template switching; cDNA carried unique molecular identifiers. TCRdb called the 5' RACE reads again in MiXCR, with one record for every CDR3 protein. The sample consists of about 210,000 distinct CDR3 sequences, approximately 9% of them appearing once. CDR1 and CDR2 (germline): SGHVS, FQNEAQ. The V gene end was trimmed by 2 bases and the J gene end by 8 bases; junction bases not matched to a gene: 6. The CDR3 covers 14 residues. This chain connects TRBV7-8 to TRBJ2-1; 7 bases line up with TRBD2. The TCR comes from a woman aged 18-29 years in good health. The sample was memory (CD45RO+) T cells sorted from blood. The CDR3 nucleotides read TGTGCCAGCAGCTTACGAGCGGGAAAAGATGAGCAGTTCTTC. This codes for CASSLRAGKDEQFF.